Shown below are 10 T cell receptor beta chains from a single sample sequenced in a study of cytomegalovirus exposure and HLA in healthy donors. The PCR was carried out with 60 Vbeta primers and 13 Jbeta primers. Sequenced by immunoSEQ multiplex PCR; TCRdb stores in-frame clones only, minus some. The repertoire holds fewer than 120,000 clones, with roughly 80% as singletons. Sequencing was performed on PBMCs. The receptors originated from a woman aged 25 to 39 in good health and CMV-seronegative.

The V gene is TRBV6-1, the J gene TRBJ1-5, with 7 positions matching TRBD1. The V gene end was trimmed by 4 bases and the J gene end by 4 bases; junction bases not matched to a gene: 4. The CDR3 length is 14 residues. CDR1 MNHNS and CDR2 SASEGT come from the germline V gene. CDR3 DNA: TGTGCCAGCAGTGCTGCACAGGGGAATCAGCCCCAGCATTTT. It translates to CASSAAQGNQPQHF.

The genes are TRBV5-1 and TRBJ1-2; 7 bases fit TRBD1. The germline CDR1 and CDR2 sequences are SGHRS and YFSETQ. V gave up 0 bases and J gave up 8 bases; unmatched junction bases: 4. This CDR3 comprises 13 residues. The CDR3 region is CASSLEGGFGYTF. CDR3 DNA sequence: TGCGCCAGCAGCTTGGAAGGGGGCTTCGGCTACACCTTC.

This clone showed up just a few times. The chain combines TRBV7-2 with TRBJ1-1; perhaps TRBD1 as D (5 bases). The CDR3 sequence is 17 residues long. Trimming left V 1 base short and J 7 bases short, with 22 bases between. Per germline, CDR1 SGHTA and CDR2 FQGNSA. The CDR3, as DNA: TGTGCCAGCAGCTTAGACCAGGGCAAGCCACGAACTGTTGAAGCTTTCTTT. The encoded protein is CASSLDQGKPRTVEAFF.

This clone was observed a few times. This sequence joins TRBV6-1 and TRBJ1-2, with TRBD1 identical over 9 bases. The germline V gene encodes CDR1 MNHNS and CDR2 SASEGT. Trimming took 0 bases from V and 4 from J; bases not matched to a gene: 9. The CDR3 consists of 17 residues. CDR3: CASSEAQGAATLYGYTF. The DNA for the CDR3 is TGTGCCAGCAGTGAAGCACAGGGGGCCGCGACCCTCTATGGCTACACCTTC.

This clone appeared a few times. The chain carries TRBV5-1 and TRBJ1-1, with TRBD1 as a possible D gene (6 bases). Trimming stripped 3 bases from V and 5 bases from J, with 11 bases between. The CDR3 length is 13 residues. In germline, CDR1 is SGHRS, CDR2 YFSETQ. CDR3 sequence reads: CASSWNQGTEAFF. The CDR3 DNA reads TGCGCCAGCAGCTGGAACCAGGGGACTGAAGCTTTCTTT.

This sequence joins TRBV5-4 and TRBJ2-1; D gene uncertain. V was cut by 3 bases and J by 5 bases, with 15 bases left in between. Germline CDR1 is SGHNT and CDR2 is YYREEE (reference sequence). This CDR3 contains 15 residues. The CDR3 spells CASSYSVTENNEQFF. DNA of the CDR3: TGTGCCAGCAGCTATTCAGTCACAGAGAACAATGAGCAGTTCTTC.

The chain recombines TRBV4-1 with TRBJ2-3; the match to TRBD2 covers 11 bases. CDR3 length: 16 residues. Germline values: CDR1 MGHRA, CDR2 YSYEKL. The V segment lost 1 base and the J segment 4 bases; nucleotides outside the gene matches: 4. Written as DNA, the CDR3 is TGCGCCAGCAGCCAAGGGTGGGGACTAGCGGCAGATACGCAGTATTTT. This codes for CASSQGWGLAADTQYF.

The V gene is TRBV5-1, the J gene TRBJ2-5, with D perhaps TRBD1 (6 bases). The V gene lost 2 bases and the J gene lost 5 bases, with 10 bases spanning the gap. The CDR3 has 13 amino acids. Per germline, CDR1 SGHRS and CDR2 YFSETQ. The CDR3 DNA is TGCGCCAGCAGCTTCCAGGGGCCGGAGACCCAGTACTTC. Protein sequence: CASSFQGPETQYF.

The genes are TRBV5-4 and TRBJ1-1; no clear D gene. The V end was cut by 3 bases, the J end by 0 bases, with 6 bases between. Germline CDR1 SGHNT, CDR2 YYREEE (reference sequence). This CDR3 region has 13 residues. The CDR3 loop reads CASSSVLNTEAFF. DNA of the CDR3: TGTGCCAGCAGCTCCGTTTTGAACACTGAAGCTTTCTTT.

This clone was observed a single time. The chain joins TRBV4-2 to TRBJ2-6, with 10 bases aligning to TRBD2. Trimming at V came to 0 bases and at J to 0 bases, leaving 5 bases not matched to a gene. The CDR3 consists of 19 residues. Per germline, CDR1 LGHNA and CDR2 YNFKEQ. CDR3: CASSQDRLAGASGANVLTF. The CDR3 nucleotides are TGTGCCAGCAGCCAAGATAGGCTAGCGGGAGCCTCTGGGGCCAACGTCCTGACTTTC.